This T cell receptor (beta chain) is drawn from a study of blood T cell repertoires in COVID-19. Across the study: Nucleic acid was either cDNA or gDNA, and it came from T cells, B-cell-depleted T cells, or PBMCs.

This table comes from immunoSEQ multiplex PCR, and its TCRdb copy is limited to in-frame clones, with some not included. In the table there are roughly 210,000 clones, around 90% of which are singletons. Germline-derived CDR1 and CDR2 are SGHNT and YYREEE (reference sequence). Deletions cut 1 base from V and 4 bases from J, with 10 bases between. The CDR3 is 14 amino acids. The receptor was derived from a man in his thirties or forties in a cohort exposed to, infected with or recovered from COVID-19 (not recorded which). The specimen was PBMCs or T cells enriched from blood (not recorded which). V is TRBV5-4 and J is TRBJ2-3; maybe TRBD1 (6 bases). CDR3 in amino acids: CASSLFQGSDTQYF. The CDR3 DNA reads as TGTGCCAGCAGCTTGTTTCAGGGGTCAGATACGCAGTATTTT. Looking up the rest from reference TRBV5-4 and TRBJ2-3 gives the full variable domain: ETGVTQSPTHLIKTRGQQVTLRCSSQSGHNTVSWYQQALGQGPQFIFQYYREEENGRGNFPPRFSGLQFPNYSSELNVNALELDDSALYLCASSLFQGSDTQYFGPGTRLTVL.